Listed here is a single TCR beta chain. Antigen: not known. This record comes from a study of OX40 agonist ivuxolimab in advanced cancers. Study-level information: As their treatment, patients were administered ivuxolimab, an agonistic anti-OX40 (CD134) antibody. The study gave patients intravenous ivuxolimab at 0.01 to 10 mg/kg every 2 weeks.

General observations from the study: Still undetermined is the antigen specificity of the expanded peripheral T cells.

Between the trimmed V and J ends, which lost 0 bases and 4 bases, there was a span of 7 bases. Germline CDR1 reads LNHNV; CDR2 reads YYDKDF (reference sequence). This CDR3 spans 14 amino acids. Blood samples were obtained at baseline, cycle 4 day 1, and cycle 7 day 1. TCRdb's copy holds only in-frame clones and misses some; the assay was immunoSEQ multiplex PCR. The sample has under 85,000 clones, about nine tenths seen once; the top ten hold about 0.3%. This sequence was found in an adult with an advanced solid tumor such as melanoma, head and neck, liver or kidney cancer. The specimen was CD4+ or CD8+ T cells sorted from blood, collected in a trial of the OX40 agonist ivuxolimab. The gene calls are TRBV15 and TRBJ1-5, with D uncertain. This CDR3 reads CATSRDVGNQPQHF. As DNA, the CDR3 is TGTGCCACCAGCAGAGACGTGGGTAATCAGCCCCAGCATTTT.